The 20 T cell receptor beta chains below come from one sample, sequenced in a study of PD-L1 blockade in urothelial cancer (dated by TCRdb to about 2017). The library was generated by the immunoSEQ multiplex PCR assay. TCRdb provides this immuneACCESS table in a form limited to in-frame rearrangements. Some clones are lacking; in checked studies, under half of them reflect an unresolved V gene, and why the rest are absent is not known. The sample table contains about 39,000 clones; only one count was recorded for 80% to 95% of them. The top ten clonotypes cover around 11% of the sample. In light of the paper, this sample's time point label describes: pretreatment peripheral blood. This material consisted of PBMCs, taken around atezolizumab (anti-PD-L1) treatment. These receptors were taken from a woman aged 55-69 years with urothelial cancer.

The V gene is TRBV5-1, the J gene TRBJ1-2; 7 nucleotides align to TRBD1. CDR3 size: 16 residues. Germline CDR1 SGHRS, CDR2 YFSETQ. V gave up 4 bases and J gave up 9 bases; unmatched junction bases: 18. Here the CDR3 DNA reads TGCGCCAGCAGCACCGGGACAGCGGCGTCCAGTGTGCGCTACACCTTC. Protein product: CASSTGTAASSVRYTF.

The chain employs TRBV9 and TRBJ2-1; D not certain. Per germline, CDR1 SGDLS and CDR2 YYNGEE. This CDR3 region has 13 residues. V lost 3 bases and J 7 bases, leaving 11 bases between the germline ends. The CDR3 loop is CASSAESVNEQFF. The DNA of the CDR3 is TGTGCCAGCAGCGCCGAGTCTGTAAATGAGCAGTTCTTC.

This clone showed up just a few times. This chain connects TRBV28 to TRBJ2-7; D call uncertain. Germline CDR1 and CDR2: MDHEN and SYDVKM. V lost 6 bases, J lost 0 bases, and 12 bases lay in between. The CDR3 is made up of 14 amino acids. CDR3 in amino acids: CASRPSAGSYEQYF. The CDR3, as DNA: TGTGCCAGCAGACCTTCGGCAGGCTCCTACGAGCAGTACTTC.

The chain carries TRBV18 and TRBJ1-2; D possibly corresponds to TRBD1 (6 bases). Between the trimmed V and J ends, which lost 4 bases and 0 bases, there was a span of 9 bases. The CDR3 sequence is 14 residues long. Germline values: CDR1 KGHSH, CDR2 LQKENI. CDR3 DNA: TGTGCCAGCTCACGAAGGGACACTAACTATGGCTACACCTTC. Translating it yields CASSRRDTNYGYTF.

V usage is TRBV2 and J usage is TRBJ2-1; 13 bases are a match to TRBD2. V dropped 5 bases and J dropped 7; count of bases not matched to a gene: 5. In germline, CDR1 is SNHLY, CDR2 FYNNEI. The CDR3 consists of 15 residues. As DNA, the CDR3 is TGTGCCAGCAGTCAGGGGACTAGCGGGAAAAATGAGCAGTTCTTC. It specifies CASSQGTSGKNEQFF.

The rearrangement links TRBV27 to TRBJ2-7; perhaps TRBD1 as D (6 bases). Germline CDR1 is MNHEY and CDR2 is SMNVEV (reference sequence). Trimming pared 6 bases from V and 2 bases from J, leaving 17 bases between. CDR3 length: 15 amino acids. CDR3 sequence reads: CASSKQGSPPYEQYF. The CDR3 nucleotides read TGTGCCAGCAGCAAACAGGGTTCCCCTCCCTACGAGCAGTACTTC.

The V and J genes are TRBV25-1 and TRBJ2-1; the D gene is possibly TRBD2 (5 bases). The CDR3 is made up of 14 amino acids. Germline lookup yields CDR1 MGHDK and CDR2 SYGVNS. Between the trimmed V and J ends, which lost 1 base and 5 bases, there was a span of 9 bases. CDR3 coding DNA: TGTGCCAGCAGTGAATGGACTCTGAACAATGAGCAGTTCTTC. Protein sequence: CASSEWTLNNEQFF.

The genes are TRBV5-1 and TRBJ2-1, with 7 bases that match TRBD2. The CDR3 has 15 amino acids. The V gene end was trimmed by 2 bases and the J gene end by 4 bases; junction bases not matched to a gene: 6. From germline, CDR1 is SGHRS and CDR2 YFSETQ. The CDR3 sequence is CASSLGEGPYNEQFF. The CDR3 coding sequence is TGCGCCAGCAGCTTAGGGGAGGGCCCTTACAATGAGCAGTTCTTC.

The CDR3 DNA reads TGCGCCAGCAGCACAACAGTGGGACAGGGTCGGAGTGAGCAGTTCTTC. Protein sequence: CASSTTVGQGRSEQFF. This chain links TRBV5-1 with TRBJ2-1; 9 bases agree with TRBD1. The trim removed 4 bases at V and 9 bases at J, leaving 14 bases unmatched. CDR3 length: 16 amino acids. From germline, CDR1 is SGHRS and CDR2 YFSETQ.

The V and J genes are TRBV15 and TRBJ2-7; 7 bases align to TRBD1. Germline CDR1 LNHNV, CDR2 YYDKDF (reference sequence). This CDR3 is 14 amino acids long. V trimming: 4 bases; J trimming: 2 bases; junction bases outside the gene matches: 5. The CDR3 nucleotides read TGTGCCACCAGCACGGGACAGCTTGCCTACGAGCAGTACTTC. This gives the protein CATSTGQLAYEQYF.

The chain joins TRBV6-6 to TRBJ1-3, with a possible D match to TRBD1 (6 bases). Germline V gene lookup returns CDR1 MNHNY and CDR2 SVGAGI (reference sequence). This CDR3 is built from 16 residues. V was cut by 6 bases and J by 0 bases, with 15 bases left in between. DNA for the CDR3: TGTGCCAGCAGCATAGGACAGACCCTCTCTGGAAACACCATATATTTT. Translated, it gives CASSIGQTLSGNTIYF.

The chain employs TRBV7-9 and TRBJ2-5; perhaps TRBD2 as D (6 bases). Germline V gives CDR1 SEHNR, CDR2 FQNEAQ (reference sequence). V lost 5 bases to trimming and J lost 6 bases, with 22 bases between them. This CDR3 spans 16 amino acids. DNA of the CDR3: TGTGCCAGCAGCCCCCAGTTGGGGACTTTGGTAAAGACCCAGTACTTC. Its translation: CASSPQLGTLVKTQYF.

The rearrangement links TRBV15 to TRBJ2-1, with D tentatively TRBD1 (5 bases). The CDR3 contains 17 residues. Germline V gene sequence: CDR1 LNHNV, CDR2 YYDKDF (reference sequence). Trimming stripped 4 bases from V and 4 bases from J, with 20 bases between. The CDR3 loop is CATSTGLGRLGYNEQFF. The CDR3 coding sequence is TGTGCCACCAGCACAGGGTTGGGCCGGCTAGGGTACAATGAGCAGTTCTTC. Combining the CDR3 with reference TRBV15 and TRBJ2-1 gives the whole variable domain DAMVIQNPRYQVTQFGKPVTLSCSQTLNHNVMYWYQQKSSQAPKLLFHYYDKDFNNEADTPDNFQSRRPNTSFCFLDIRSPGLGDTAMYLCATSTGLGRLGYNEQFFGPGTRLTVL.

The chain links TRBV4-2 to TRBJ1-1, with TRBD1 identical over 9 bases. The CDR3 loop spans 17 amino acids. With V trimmed by 3 bases and J by 2 bases, 10 bases remained unmatched. CDR1 and CDR2 from the germline V gene are LGHNA and YNFKEQ. The CDR3 bases are TGTGCCAGCAGCCAGGGGACAGGGCCGAATGTCAACACTGAAGCTTTCTTT. Translating gives CASSQGTGPNVNTEAFF.

The chain employs TRBV19 and TRBJ1-5; D remains ambiguous. Per germline, CDR1 LNHDA and CDR2 SQIVND (reference sequence). Trimming shortened V by 7 bases and J by 4 bases, and 23 bases separated the two germline ends. There are 17 residues in the CDR3. CDR3 nucleotide sequence: TGTGCCAGTACACCCTTGGGCTACAGAGAGCTTAATCAGCCCCAGCATTTT. Amino acid sequence: CASTPLGYRELNQPQHF.

This chain links TRBV28 with TRBJ2-3; 7 bases are shared with TRBD1. Germline assignment: CDR1 MDHEN and CDR2 SYDVKM. The CDR3 contains 15 residues. The V and J ends lost 3 bases and 1 base, in that order; junction bases with no gene match: 4. The CDR3 DNA reads TGTGCCAGCAGTTTTACCGGGACAGGCACAGATACGCAGTATTTT. It yields the protein CASSFTGTGTDTQYF.

The rearrangement joins TRBV7-2 to TRBJ1-5; D uncertain. The CDR3 consists of 12 residues. Germline CDR1 and CDR2: SGHTA and FQGNSA. V was pared by 3 bases and J by 6 bases, with 6 bases between. This CDR3 is CASSFRGQPQHF. DNA for the CDR3: TGTGCCAGCAGCTTTCGGGGTCAGCCCCAGCATTTT. Full variable domain (outside the CDR3, taken from reference TRBV7-2 and TRBJ1-5): GAGVSQSPSNKVTEKGKDVELRCDPISGHTALYWYRQSLGQGLEFLIYFQGNSAPDKSGLPSDRFSAERTGGSVSTLTIQRTQQEDSAVYLCASSFRGQPQHFGDGTRLSIL.

This sequence joins TRBV6-6 and TRBJ1-1; D gene unclear. Germline assignment: CDR1 MNHNY and CDR2 SVGAGI (reference sequence). The CDR3 length is 15 residues. V lost 5 bases, J lost 1 base, and 14 bases lay in between. The CDR3 nucleotides read TGTGCCAGCAGTACCCCGTCAGAGGCGAACACTGAAGCTTTCTTT. As protein: CASSTPSEANTEAFF.

This rearrangement joins TRBV6-6 to TRBJ2-7, with D maybe TRBD1 (6 bases). This CDR3 is 15 amino acids long. V lost 2 bases to trimming and J lost 4 bases, with 15 bases between them. Germline V gene sequence: CDR1 MNHNY, CDR2 SVGAGI (reference sequence). Written as DNA, the CDR3 is TGTGCCAGCAGTTACGCACAGGGCAGGGGTTACGAGCAGTACTTC. Translating it yields CASSYAQGRGYEQYF.

The V call is TRBV7-6, the J call TRBJ1-1, with TRBD1 matching over 10 bases. J was trimmed by 3 bases and V by 4 bases; bases with no gene match: 11. CDR3 length: 17 residues. CDR1 and CDR2 (germline): SGHVS, FNYEAQ. CDR3: CASSSITGGTGDTEAFF. In nucleotides, the CDR3 is TGTGCCAGCAGCTCGATAACGGGGGGGACAGGGGACACTGAAGCTTTCTTT.